This T cell receptor beta chain stems from a study of technical replicates of blood from several donors (TCRdb year 2017). Including cysteine and phenylalanine, the CDR3 has 17 amino acids. This entry keeps only the CDR3 DNA: 51 bases, framed from base 1. As to this clone: No cognate antigen has been identified for it. Base qualities were left out, and no much larger clone turns up one base away.

The library was built by means of the immunoSEQ multiplex PCR assay. TCRdb holds this immuneACCESS table with in-frame rearrangements only. Some clones are missing; in checked studies, unresolved V genes explain under half, and the rest has no known cause. The sample has tens of thousands of clones on record, roughly 97% of them singletons. 0.25% to 0.3% of the sample goes to the ten largest clones. The chain joins TRBV21-1 to TRBJ2-4; TRBD1, the table's D call, lacks a check against the DNA. TRBV21-1 is a listed pseudogene. The clonotype was recovered from a human donor in good health. Sequenced: T cells isolated from PBMCs. The CDR3 reads CASSKEGQGSPKNIQYF. The DNA is TGTGCCAGCAGCAAAGAGGGGCAAGGTTCCCCCAAAAACATTCAGTACTTC.